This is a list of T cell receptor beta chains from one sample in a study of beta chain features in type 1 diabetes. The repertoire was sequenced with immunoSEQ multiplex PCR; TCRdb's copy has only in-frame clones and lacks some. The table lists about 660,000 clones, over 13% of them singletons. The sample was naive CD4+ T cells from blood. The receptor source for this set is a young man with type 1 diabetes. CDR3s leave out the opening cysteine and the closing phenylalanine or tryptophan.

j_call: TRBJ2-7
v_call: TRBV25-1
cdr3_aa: ASSDLYEQY

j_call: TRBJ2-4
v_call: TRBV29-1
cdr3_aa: SVGGTGGNIQY

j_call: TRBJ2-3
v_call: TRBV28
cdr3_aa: ASNTGGPGDTQY

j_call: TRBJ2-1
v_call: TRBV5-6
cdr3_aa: ASSPFAGREYNEQF

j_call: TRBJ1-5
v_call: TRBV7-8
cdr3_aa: ASSFAGGGQPQH

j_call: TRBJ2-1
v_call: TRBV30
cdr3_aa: AWSVQGSYNEQF

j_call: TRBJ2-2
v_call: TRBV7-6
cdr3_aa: ASSRMTASGAGELF

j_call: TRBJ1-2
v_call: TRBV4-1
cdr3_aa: ASSQDFDREVRDVGYT

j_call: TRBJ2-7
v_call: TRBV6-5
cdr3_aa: ASRLAGGNEQY

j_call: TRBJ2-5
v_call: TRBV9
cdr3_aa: ASSPRQIQETQY

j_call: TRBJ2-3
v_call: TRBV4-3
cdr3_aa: ASSSGDTQY

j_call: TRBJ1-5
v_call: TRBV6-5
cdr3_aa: ASTRGGRQPQH

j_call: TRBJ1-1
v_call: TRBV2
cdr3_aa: ASSAEALTGGRTEAF

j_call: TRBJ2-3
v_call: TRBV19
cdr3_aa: ASRQGADTQY

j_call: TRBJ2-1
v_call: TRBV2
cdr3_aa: ASSTSGSFDEQF

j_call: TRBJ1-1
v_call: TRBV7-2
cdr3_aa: ASSLGRQTEAF

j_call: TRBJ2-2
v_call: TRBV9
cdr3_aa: ASSVEGGNGELF

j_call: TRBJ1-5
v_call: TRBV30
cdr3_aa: AFAWDGNQPQH

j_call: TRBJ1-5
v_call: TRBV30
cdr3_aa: AWSASGGSQPQH

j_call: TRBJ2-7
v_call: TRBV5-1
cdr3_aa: ASSLGAGTYEQY

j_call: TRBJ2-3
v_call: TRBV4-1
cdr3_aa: ASSQDGTGTDTQY

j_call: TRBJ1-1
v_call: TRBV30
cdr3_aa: AWTRTLNTEAF

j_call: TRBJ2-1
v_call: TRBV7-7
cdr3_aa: ASSSGLAGFEQF

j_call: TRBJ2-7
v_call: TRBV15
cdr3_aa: ATSRGKGQGGSYEQY

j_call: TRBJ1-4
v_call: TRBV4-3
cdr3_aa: ASSQELGQVGEKLF

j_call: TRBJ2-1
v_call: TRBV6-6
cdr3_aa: ASIKGGDFNEQF

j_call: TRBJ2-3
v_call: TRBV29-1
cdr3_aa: SVERTSEYDTQY

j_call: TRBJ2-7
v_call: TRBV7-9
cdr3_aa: ASSSDRGREQY

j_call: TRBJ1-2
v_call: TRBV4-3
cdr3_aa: ASSHVTGGSVDYGYT

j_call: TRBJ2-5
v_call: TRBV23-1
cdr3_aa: ASSPHGTEETQY

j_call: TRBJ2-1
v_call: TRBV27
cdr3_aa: ASSSPGSGVAPSSYNEQF

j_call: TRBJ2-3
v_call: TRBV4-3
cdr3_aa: ASSLNWDTQY

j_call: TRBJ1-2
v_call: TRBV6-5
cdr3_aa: ASSYGPGRQIGYT

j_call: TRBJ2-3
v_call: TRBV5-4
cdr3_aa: ASSSRLAGAADTQY

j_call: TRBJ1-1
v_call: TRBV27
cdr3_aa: ASSSPGDRGKGTEAF

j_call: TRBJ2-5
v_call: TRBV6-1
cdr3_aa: ASISRRGQETQY

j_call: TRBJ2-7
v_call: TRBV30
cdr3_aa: AWSVSEFGQQY

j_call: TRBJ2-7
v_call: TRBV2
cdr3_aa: ASSADYYEQY

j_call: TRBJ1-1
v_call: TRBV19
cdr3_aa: ASSMRGTAEAF

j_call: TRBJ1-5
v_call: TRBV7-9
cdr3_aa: ASSLAGQENQPQH

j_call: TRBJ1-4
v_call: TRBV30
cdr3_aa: AWSRPTNEKLF

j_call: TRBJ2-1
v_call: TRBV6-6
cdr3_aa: ASSYTGGWQF

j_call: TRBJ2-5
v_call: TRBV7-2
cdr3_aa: ASSAGGAGETQY

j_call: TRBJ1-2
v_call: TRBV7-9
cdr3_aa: ASSLVGGGVYGYT

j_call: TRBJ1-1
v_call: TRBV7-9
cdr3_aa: ASSLTGVTEAF

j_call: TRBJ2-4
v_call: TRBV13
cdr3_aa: ASRSGLAKNIQY

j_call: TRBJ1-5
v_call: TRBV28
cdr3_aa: ASSLGRGNQPQH

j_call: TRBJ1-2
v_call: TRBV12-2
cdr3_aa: ASRFHSYLFLGYT

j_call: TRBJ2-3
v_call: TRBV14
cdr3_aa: ASSRFTPARGTDTQY

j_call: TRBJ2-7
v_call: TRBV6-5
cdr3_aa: ASSYSPGSSYEQY